The 6 T cell receptor beta chains presented below share a single source sample, sequenced in a study of CXCR3-negative and CXCR3-positive naive CD8 T cells. The libraries of TRB cDNA were constructed through 5' RACE using UMI labels. TCRdb reprocessed the 5' RACE reads and reports one entry per CDR3 protein, with no DNA. With 70,000 to 95,000 distinct CDR3 sequences in the sample, the ten largest clones hold approximately 1.7%. Material for sequencing was naive CXCR3- CD8+ T cells from blood. The subset is: CD45RO-CCR7+CD27+CD95- naive CD8+ T cells lacking CXCR3 (TNR3-). These receptor sequences come from a human donor in good health. Some clones in this sample may be carry-over from other donors' samples.

V is TRBV29-1 and J is TRBJ2-1. This CDR3 has 11 residues. CDR1 and CDR2 (germline): SQVTM, ANQGSEA. The CDR3 spells CSVLTANEQFF.

The rearrangement links TRBV29-1 to TRBJ2-7; TCRdb picks TRBD1, but there is no DNA to check that call. This CDR3 spans 15 amino acids. Per germline, CDR1 SQVTM and CDR2 ANQGSEA. This chain's CDR3 is CSVAGGGQPAYEQYF.

This rearrangement joins TRBV9 to TRBJ2-7; TCRdb returns TRBD2, unconfirmable since there is no DNA. The germline CDR1 and CDR2 sequences are SGDLS and YYNGEE. The CDR3 has 16 residues. The CDR3 sequence: CASSVGVLRPDLKQYF.

J is TRBJ1-2 and V is TRBV12-3 or TRBV12-4; there is no DNA to check the TCRdb D call of TRBD1. The CDR3 is 17 residues long. The CDR3 region is CASSSPVRTGRNYGYTF.

This chain links TRBV6-6 with TRBJ1-1; the D call from TCRdb, TRBD1, cannot be confirmed without DNA. Per germline, CDR1 MNHNY and CDR2 SVGAGI (reference sequence). The CDR3 has 12 amino acids. The CDR3 spells CASVAPGTEAFF.

The V gene is TRBV14, the J gene TRBJ1-4; as DNA is missing, the TRBD1 call by TCRdb cannot be tested. CDR3 length equals 15 residues. Germline lookup yields CDR1 SGHDN and CDR2 FVKESK. The CDR3 is CASSQGWGQGEKLFF. Full variable domain (missing parts from reference TRBV14 and TRBJ1-4): EAGVTQFPSHSVIEKGQTVTLRCDPISGHDNLYWYRRVMGKEIKFLLHFVKESKQDESGMPNNRFLAERTGGTYSTLKVQPAELEDSGVYFCASSQGWGQGEKLFFGSGTQLSVL.